This T cell receptor beta chain was documented in a study of vaccination and CD4 T cells after COVID-19. General study points: There was no significant change from around 19 to 38 median reactive clonotypes.

The CDR3 runs to 16 residues. Germline loops: CDR1 SGHVS, CDR2 FQNEAQ. V lost 0 bases to trimming and J lost 5 bases, with 11 bases between them. The treatment here: roughly 11-day PBMC culture with coronavirus spike peptide pools or control peptides (ViraFEST assay). ViraFEST relied on peptide pools to expand antigen-specific T cells; the TCRs were sequenced afterward. As for this clonotype: The antigen is unknown.

Cultured CD4+ T-cell DNA underwent Oncomine TCR Beta short-read sequencing. In TCRdb, the PCR reads were re-called with MiXCR into one record per CDR3 protein. Among 9,500 to 13,000 distinct CDR3 sequences listed, approximately 25% were seen once. The starting material was CD4+ T cells from blood, cultured in vitro, obtained before SARS-CoV-2 vaccination. The V call is TRBV7-8, the J call TRBJ1-6; D may be TRBD1 (5 bases). The receptor was derived from a human donor who received a COVID-19 vaccine. Here the CDR3 DNA reads TGTGCCAGCAGCTTAGCCATCGCCAGGGATAATTCACCCCTCCACTTT. Translation: CASSLAIARDNSPLHF.